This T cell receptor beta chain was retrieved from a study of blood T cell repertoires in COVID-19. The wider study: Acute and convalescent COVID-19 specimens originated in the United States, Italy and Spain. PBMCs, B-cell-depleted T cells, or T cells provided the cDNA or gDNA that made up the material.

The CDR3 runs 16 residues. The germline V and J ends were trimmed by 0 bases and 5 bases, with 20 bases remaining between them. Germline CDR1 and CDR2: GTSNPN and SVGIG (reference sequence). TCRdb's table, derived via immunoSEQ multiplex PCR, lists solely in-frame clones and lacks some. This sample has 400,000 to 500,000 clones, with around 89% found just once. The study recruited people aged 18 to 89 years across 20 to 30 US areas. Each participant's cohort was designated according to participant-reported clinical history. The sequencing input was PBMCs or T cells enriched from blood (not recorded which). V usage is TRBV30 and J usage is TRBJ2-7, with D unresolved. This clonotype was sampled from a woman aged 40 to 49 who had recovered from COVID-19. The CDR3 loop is CAWSVTTAPGDHEQYF. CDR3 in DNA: TGTGCCTGGAGTGTAACCACGGCCCCAGGTGACCACGAGCAGTACTTC.